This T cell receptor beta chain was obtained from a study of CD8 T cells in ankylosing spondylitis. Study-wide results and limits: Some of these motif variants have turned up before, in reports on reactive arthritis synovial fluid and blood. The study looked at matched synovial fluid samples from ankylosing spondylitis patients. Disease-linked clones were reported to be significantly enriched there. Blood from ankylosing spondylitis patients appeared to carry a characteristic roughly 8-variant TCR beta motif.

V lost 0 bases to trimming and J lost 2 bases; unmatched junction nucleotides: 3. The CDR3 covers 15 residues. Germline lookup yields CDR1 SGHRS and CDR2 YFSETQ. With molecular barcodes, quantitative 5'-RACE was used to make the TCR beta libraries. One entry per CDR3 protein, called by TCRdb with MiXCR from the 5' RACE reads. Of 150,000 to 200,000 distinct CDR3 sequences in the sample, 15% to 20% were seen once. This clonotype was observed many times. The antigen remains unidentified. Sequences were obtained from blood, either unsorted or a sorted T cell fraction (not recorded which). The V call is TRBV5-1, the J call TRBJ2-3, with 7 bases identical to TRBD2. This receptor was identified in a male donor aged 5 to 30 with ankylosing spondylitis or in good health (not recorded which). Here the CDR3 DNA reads TGCGCCAGCAGCTTGGGACTAGCACACACAGATACGCAGTATTTT. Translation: CASSLGLAHTDTQYF. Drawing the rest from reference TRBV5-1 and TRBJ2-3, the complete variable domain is KAGVTQTPRYLIKTRGQQVTLSCSPISGHRSVSWYQQTPGQGLQFLFEYFSETQRNKGNFPGRFSGRQFSNSRSEMNVSTLELGDSALYLCASSLGLAHTDTQYFGPGTRLTVL.